One and the same sample provided the 28 T cell receptor beta chains below, sequenced in a study of graft-versus-host responses after intestinal transplantation. Using immunoSEQ multiplex PCR, the repertoire was profiled, and TCRdb retains in-frame clones only, with some absent. Altogether approximately 82,000 clones are present, over 80% being singletons, with the ten largest covering approximately 1.1%. Which antigens these TCRs recognize remains unknown. This material consisted of unstimulated CD8+ T cells sorted from spleen or lymph node cells, taken before transplant. All receptors come from a human donor who was the organ donor for an intestinal transplant.

The CDR3: CASSPVGLGANVLTF. The CDR3 DNA follows: TGCGCCAGCAGCCCAGTCGGGTTAGGGGCCAACGTCCTGACTTTC. V usage is TRBV4-1 and J usage is TRBJ2-6; D is unresolved. Trimming removed 4 bases at V and 4 bases at J, with 11 bases between. This CDR3 contains 15 residues. Germline CDR1 and CDR2: MGHRA and YSYEKL.

This chain links TRBV28 with TRBJ2-3, with D possibly matching TRBD2 (6 bases). Per germline, CDR1 MDHEN and CDR2 SYDVKM. The CDR3 has 14 amino acids. V was cut by 7 bases and J by 11 bases, with 22 bases left in between. CDR3 loop: CASTGSLPLGGQYF. The CDR3 nucleotides are TGTGCCAGCACCGGGAGCCTCCCCTTGGGTGGGCAGTATTTT. The entire variable domain, with the rest obtained from reference TRBV28 and TRBJ2-3, is as follows: DVKVTQSSRYLVKRTGEKVFLECVQDMDHENMFWYRQDPGLGLRLIYFSYDVKMKEKGDIPEGYSVSREKKERFSLILESASTNQTSMYLCASTGSLPLGGQYFGPGTRLTVL.

The chain couples TRBV18 to TRBJ1-5; D is ambiguous. Trimming pared 8 bases from V and 5 bases from J, leaving 4 bases between. The V gene's germline CDR1 is KGHSH and CDR2 LQKENI. This CDR3 comprises 10 residues. The DNA of the CDR3 is TGTGCCAGCCCCTATCAGCCCCAGCATTTT. Its protein product is CASPYQPQHF.

This CDR3 reads CASSQEGLPGGAHTQYF. The CDR3 nucleotides read TGCGCCAGCAGCCAAGAAGGACTGCCCGGGGGGGCACATACGCAGTATTTT. The genes are TRBV4-1 and TRBJ2-3, with TRBD2 matching over 8 bases. The CDR3 totals 17 residues. V dropped 0 bases and J dropped 7; count of bases not matched to a gene: 12. Germline V gene sequence: CDR1 MGHRA, CDR2 YSYEKL.

The chain uses TRBV9 and TRBJ2-1; 10 bases match TRBD2. The CDR3 runs 17 residues. V dropped 0 bases and J dropped 7; count of bases not matched to a gene: 10. The germline V gene encodes CDR1 SGDLS and CDR2 YYNGEE. CDR3 sequence: CASSVESSGSPRNEQFF. CDR3 sequence (DNA): TGTGCCAGCAGCGTAGAATCTAGCGGGAGCCCTCGGAATGAGCAGTTCTTC.

This chain uses TRBV19 with TRBJ1-5; the match to TRBD1 covers 8 bases. Germline CDR1 and CDR2: LNHDA and SQIVND (reference sequence). This CDR3 is 15 amino acids long. V shed 3 bases and J 3 bases; nucleotides not matched to a gene: 4. The CDR3 nucleotides are TGTGCCAGTAGTATTCAGGACAGGGACAATCAGCCCCAGCATTTT. Translation: CASSIQDRDNQPQHF.

CDR3 sequence (DNA): TGTGCCAGCAGTTTAAGTGGGGCGGAGACCCAGTACTTC. It codes for CASSLSGAETQYF. The gene calls are TRBV28 and TRBJ2-5; tentative D call: TRBD1 (5 bases). Trimming took 2 bases from V and 5 from J, leaving 9 bases between them. CDR1 is MDHEN and CDR2 is SYDVKM in the germline V gene. This CDR3 comprises 13 residues. The whole variable domain, filled in from reference TRBV28 and TRBJ2-5, reads DVKVTQSSRYLVKRTGEKVFLECVQDMDHENMFWYRQDPGLGLRLIYFSYDVKMKEKGDIPEGYSVSREKKERFSLILESASTNQTSMYLCASSLSGAETQYFGPGTRLLVL.

This clone was seen once. The V and J genes are TRBV5-8 and TRBJ2-6, with D uncertain. Germline CDR1 is SGHTS and CDR2 is YDEGEE. There are 16 residues in the CDR3. Trimming took off 6 bases at V and 0 bases at J, with 13 bases between the two ends. The CDR3 nucleotides read TGTGCCAGCATCCCCGCCTCCAGCTCTGGGGCCAACGTCCTGACTTTC. It translates to CASIPASSSGANVLTF.

The V and J genes are TRBV28 and TRBJ2-1, with a tentative D call TRBD2 (5 bases). The V gene's germline CDR1 is MDHEN and CDR2 SYDVKM. V was shortened by 4 bases and J by 4 bases, with 17 bases between the two germline ends. The CDR3 spans 16 residues. CDR3 nucleotides: TGTGCCAGCAGTTCGTCGGGATTACTGACTTACAATGAGCAGTTCTTC. The encoded protein is CASSSSGLLTYNEQFF. Together with reference TRBV28 and TRBJ2-1, the CDR3 gives the full variable domain: DVKVTQSSRYLVKRTGEKVFLECVQDMDHENMFWYRQDPGLGLRLIYFSYDVKMKEKGDIPEGYSVSREKKERFSLILESASTNQTSMYLCASSSSGLLTYNEQFFGPGTRLTVL.

The chain couples TRBV19 to TRBJ1-1; 11 bases fit TRBD1. In germline, CDR1 is LNHDA, CDR2 SQIVND (reference sequence). V shed 5 bases, J shed 0 bases, and the junction held 2 bases outside the gene matches. This CDR3 contains 15 residues. Written as DNA, the CDR3 is TGTGCCAGTAGTCCGGGACAGGGGGTGAACACTGAAGCTTTCTTT. Residues: CASSPGQGVNTEAFF.

The genes are TRBV4-2 and TRBJ1-6, with unresolved D. Germline lookup yields CDR1 LGHNA and CDR2 YNFKEQ. This CDR3 contains 16 residues. Trimming left V 4 bases short and J 0 bases short, with 10 bases between. The CDR3 is CASSPRGSSYNSPLHF. The CDR3 DNA is TGTGCCAGCAGCCCCCGCGGTAGCTCCTATAATTCACCCCTCCACTTT.

For this clone: Other DNA sequences in the same sample also yield this CDR3. The CDR3 sequence: CASSLGGEAFF. The CDR3 DNA is TGTGCCAGCAGCTTGGGAGGTGAAGCTTTCTTT. V and J are TRBV7-9 and TRBJ1-1; no reliable D call. The germline V gene encodes CDR1 SEHNR and CDR2 FQNEAQ (reference sequence). The CDR3 contains 11 residues. V lost 3 bases to trimming and J lost 7 bases, with 6 bases between them.

The rearrangement joins TRBV6-6 to TRBJ2-3; no clear D gene. V was shortened by 7 bases and J by 0 bases, with 5 bases between the two germline ends. The germline CDR1 and CDR2 sequences are MNHNY and SVGAGI (reference sequence). The CDR3 is made up of 12 amino acids. CDR3 residues: CASTLSTDTQYF. In DNA form, the CDR3 reads TGTGCCAGCACCCTTAGCACAGATACGCAGTATTTT.

The CDR3 protein is CSVQTGFTEAFF. As DNA, the CDR3 is TGCAGCGTCCAGACAGGGTTCACTGAAGCTTTCTTT. This chain joins TRBV29-1 and TRBJ1-1; 7 nucleotides agree with TRBD1. The CDR3 consists of 12 residues. Unmatched junction bases numbered 5, after V lost 6 bases and J lost 4 bases. Germline-derived CDR1 and CDR2 are SQVTM and ANQGSEA.

The chain joins TRBV7-2 to TRBJ2-1; 9 bases fit TRBD2. The J segment lost 7 bases and the V segment lost 8 bases, leaving 6 bases of the junction unmatched. The CDR3 extends over 13 amino acids. Germline CDR1 and CDR2: SGHTA and FQGNSA. CDR3 DNA: TGTGCCAGCGGCGGCGGGGGGGCGAATGAGCAGTTCTTC. It codes for CASGGGGANEQFF.

The J gene is TRBJ1-1, the V gene TRBV13, with D hard to call. With 5 bases removed from V and 0 bases from J, the gap between germline ends came to 13 bases. This CDR3 spans 15 amino acids. The germline gives CDR1 PRHDT, CDR2 FYEKMQ (reference sequence). CDR3: CASSVRVSLNTEAFF. CDR3 coding DNA: TGTGCCAGCAGCGTCCGGGTGAGCCTGAACACTGAAGCTTTCTTT.

This clone was observed a few times. V and J are TRBV6-1 and TRBJ1-3; TRBD1 might be the D (6 bases). The CDR3 spans 15 residues. Germline V gene lookup returns CDR1 MNHNS and CDR2 SASEGT. V shed 4 bases and J shed 0 bases, with 10 bases lying between them. The DNA of the CDR3 is TGTGCCAGCAGTGCGGACAGTTTCTCTGGAAACACCATATATTTT. Its protein is CASSADSFSGNTIYF.

The chain couples TRBV4-1 to TRBJ2-7; 8 nucleotides line up with TRBD1. The CDR3 covers 15 residues. CDR1 and CDR2 from the germline V gene are MGHRA and YSYEKL. V trimming: 4 bases; J trimming: 5 bases; junction bases outside the gene matches: 10. In DNA, the CDR3 is TGCGCCAGCAGCCTCATGACAGGGGCTAGCGACGAGCAGTACTTC. Translated: CASSLMTGASDEQYF.

This chain uses TRBV5-1 with TRBJ2-2; TRBD1 agrees at 10 bases. The V gene end was trimmed by 7 bases and the J gene end by 2 bases; junction bases not matched to a gene: 14. Germline V gene lookup returns CDR1 SGHRS and CDR2 YFSETQ. The CDR3 is made up of 18 amino acids. CDR3 coding DNA: TGCGCCAGCTCCCCTGGGGTGGGGACAGGGGCCAACACCGGGGAGCTGTTTTTT. Translating gives CASSPGVGTGANTGELFF.

The rearrangement uses TRBV18 and TRBJ2-7; D possibly corresponds to TRBD1 (6 bases). V gave up 6 bases and J gave up 2 bases, with 17 bases separating them. There are 15 residues in the CDR3. Germline V gene lookup returns CDR1 KGHSH and CDR2 LQKENI. Here the CDR3 DNA reads TGTGCCAGCTCCCCTACAGGGCAGGGACCCTACGAGCAGTACTTC. This sequence encodes CASSPTGQGPYEQYF. Supplemented by reference TRBV18 and TRBJ2-7, the full variable domain reads NAGVMQNPRHLVRRRGQEARLRCSPMKGHSHVYWYRQLPEEGLKFMVYLQKENIIDESGMPKERFSAEFPKEGPSILRIQQVVRGDSAAYFCASSPTGQGPYEQYFGPGTRLTVT.

The chain combines TRBV27 with TRBJ1-1; possible D gene TRBD1, 5 bases. The CDR3 spans 13 residues. Trimming left V 3 bases short and J 7 bases short, with 12 bases between. Germline loops: CDR1 MNHEY, CDR2 SMNVEV (reference sequence). CDR3 residues: CASSFSGGNEAFF. The CDR3 DNA reads TGTGCCAGCAGTTTTTCCGGGGGGAATGAAGCTTTCTTT.

This chain links TRBV10-3 with TRBJ2-6; unclear D gene. This CDR3 region has 15 residues. The V gene's germline CDR1 is ENHRY and CDR2 SYGVKD. Trimming pared 6 bases from V and 0 bases from J, leaving 9 bases between. CDR3 in DNA: TGTGCCATCAGCATCAGAAGCTCTGGGGCCAACGTCCTGACTTTC. Amino acids: CAISIRSSGANVLTF.

The chain couples TRBV18 to TRBJ2-7; 11 bases match TRBD2. CDR3 size: 16 residues. Trimming cost V 6 bases and J 2 bases; bases outside gene matches: 9. Germline-derived CDR1 and CDR2 are KGHSH and LQKENI. The CDR3 loop is CASSRKGLAATYEQYF. CDR3 nucleotide sequence: TGTGCCAGCTCCCGTAAGGGACTAGCGGCAACCTACGAGCAGTACTTC.

The rearrangement links TRBV6-6 to TRBJ2-7, with 9 bases fitting TRBD1. The germline gives CDR1 MNHNY, CDR2 SVGAGI (reference sequence). Trimming removed 2 bases from V and 2 bases from J; junction bases left unmatched: 4. The CDR3 has 15 amino acids. The CDR3, as DNA: TGTGCCAGCAGTTACCCCGGGACAGGGACCTACGAGCAGTACTTC. Amino acids: CASSYPGTGTYEQYF.

The genes are TRBV6-5 and TRBJ2-5; D might be TRBD2 (5 bases). This CDR3 contains 15 residues. In germline, CDR1 is MNHEY, CDR2 SVGAGI. Trimming shortened V by 0 bases and J by 3 bases, and 11 bases separated the two germline ends. The CDR3: CASSYSTTSKETQYF. CDR3 nucleotide sequence: TGTGCCAGCAGTTACTCAACCACTAGTAAAGAGACCCAGTACTTC.

The J gene is TRBJ2-3, the V gene TRBV7-3; TRBD1 agrees at 11 bases. Germline-derived CDR1 and CDR2 are SGHTA and FQGTGA. The CDR3 is 18 amino acids. Trimming took 0 bases from V and 2 from J; bases not matched to a gene: 7. CDR3: CASSLTFGDRGITDTQYF. In nucleotides, the CDR3 is TGTGCCAGCAGCTTAACATTTGGGGACAGGGGGATCACAGATACGCAGTATTTT.

The J gene is TRBJ2-7, the V gene TRBV27, with D perhaps TRBD1 (6 bases). V was trimmed by 8 bases and J by 3 bases, leaving 17 bases between them. The CDR3 runs to 14 residues. Germline V lookup: CDR1 MNHEY, CDR2 SMNVEV (reference sequence). The CDR3 protein is CASGTPNRVYEQYF. The CDR3 coding sequence is TGTGCCAGCGGCACCCCGAACAGGGTCTACGAGCAGTACTTC.

The chain combines TRBV27 with TRBJ2-3; D gene unclear. CDR1 is MNHEY, CDR2 SMNVEV, per germline (reference sequence). V was clipped by 3 bases and J by 5 bases, with 6 bases between them. The CDR3 runs 12 residues. The CDR3 sequence: CASSFSGDTQYF. Here the CDR3 DNA reads TGTGCCAGCAGTTTCTCCGGAGATACGCAGTATTTT.